The TCR beta chain under discussion was sequenced for a study of T cells in localized non-small cell lung cancer. Whole-study findings and limits: In the blood, greater T cell density corresponded to longer overall survival. Out of the top 100 tumor clones, a median roughly 50 were seen in adjacent lung. Maximal T cell clonality occurred in uninvolved adjacent lung, with tumor ranking below it. Heterogeneity remains possible because sequencing was limited to only one tumor region.

Sequenced by immunoSEQ multiplex PCR; TCRdb stores in-frame clones only, minus some. Of more than 45,000 clones listed, roughly 83% were seen once; the top ten hold roughly a sixth. Trimming removed 5 bases from V and 3 bases from J, with 14 bases in between. CDR1 is MNHEY and CDR2 is SMNVEV in the germline V gene (reference sequence). The CDR3 runs 15 residues. Of note for this clone: The antigen remains undetermined.

The TCR sequence derives from a man aged 40-75 years with stage III lung adenocarcinoma. The chain carries TRBV27 and TRBJ2-4, with a tentative D call TRBD2 (6 bases). This specimen consisted of peripheral blood mononuclear cells, obtained before any cancer treatment. The CDR3 bases are TGTGCCAGCAGTGGAGGGCCCTGGGGCAAAAACATTCAGTACTTC. Its protein is CASSGGPWGKNIQYF.